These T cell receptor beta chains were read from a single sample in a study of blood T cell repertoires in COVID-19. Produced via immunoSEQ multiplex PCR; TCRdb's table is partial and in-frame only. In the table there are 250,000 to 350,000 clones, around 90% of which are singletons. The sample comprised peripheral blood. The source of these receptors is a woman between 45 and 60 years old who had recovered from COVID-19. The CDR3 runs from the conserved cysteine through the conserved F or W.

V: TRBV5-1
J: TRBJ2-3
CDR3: CASSPPSGTRPDTQYF

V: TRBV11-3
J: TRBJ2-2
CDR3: CASSLAGSTNTGELFF

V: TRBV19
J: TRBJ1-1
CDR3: CASSLRGLMGTEAFF

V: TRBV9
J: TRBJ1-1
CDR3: CASSVSGGQGAFTKNTEAFF

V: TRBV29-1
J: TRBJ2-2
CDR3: CSVEDTRGLVGTGELFF

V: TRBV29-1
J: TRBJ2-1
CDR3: CSVASGPYNEQFF

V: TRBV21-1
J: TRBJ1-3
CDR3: CASSKKGDSSGNTIYF

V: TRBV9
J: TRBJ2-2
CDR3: CASSVAIGQGSGGELFF

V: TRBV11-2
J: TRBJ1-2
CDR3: CASSLLGSRGYGYTF

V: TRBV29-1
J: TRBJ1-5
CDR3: CSVEFGQGGQPQHF

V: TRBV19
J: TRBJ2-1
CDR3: CASTSGTSGRDEQFF

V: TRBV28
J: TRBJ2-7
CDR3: CASSLLRRHEQYF

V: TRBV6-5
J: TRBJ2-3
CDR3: CASSLDRTSTDTQYF

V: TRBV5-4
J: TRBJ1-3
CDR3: CASSFGATGRSGNTIYF

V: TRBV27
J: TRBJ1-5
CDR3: CASSLSGQGYQPQHF

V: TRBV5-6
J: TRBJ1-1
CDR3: CASSPGLVNTEAFF

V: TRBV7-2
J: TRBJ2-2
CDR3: CASSLGFDSGELFF

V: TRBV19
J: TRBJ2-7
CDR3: CASSSQRTGIYEQYF

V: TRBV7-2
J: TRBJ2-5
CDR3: CASSLVWGGRRETQYF

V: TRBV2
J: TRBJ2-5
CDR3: CASSESRVRETQYF

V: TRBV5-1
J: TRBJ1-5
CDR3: CASSPGGGASNQPQHF

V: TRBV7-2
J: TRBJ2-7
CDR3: CASSPRRQSYEQYF

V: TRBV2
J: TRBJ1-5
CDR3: CASRPLGSGRQPQHF

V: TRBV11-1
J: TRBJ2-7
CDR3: CASSSTSGAYEQYF

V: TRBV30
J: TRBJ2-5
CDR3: CAWSVGLADKETQYF

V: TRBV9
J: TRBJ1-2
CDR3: CASSVGRTPSHGYTF

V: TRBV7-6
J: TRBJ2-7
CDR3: CASSLVGLAGGSEQYF

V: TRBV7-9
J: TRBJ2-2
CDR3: CASLMTGASGELFF

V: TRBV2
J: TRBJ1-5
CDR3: CASSRQGGQPQHF

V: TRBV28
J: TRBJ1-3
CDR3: CASSPSGTGENTIYF

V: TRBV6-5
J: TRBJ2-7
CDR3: CASSYSSAWPGEQYF

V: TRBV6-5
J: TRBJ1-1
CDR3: CASSLDRVSLAFF

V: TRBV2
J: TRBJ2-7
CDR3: CASRDTGYEQYF

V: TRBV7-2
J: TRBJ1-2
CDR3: CAIEGGYTF

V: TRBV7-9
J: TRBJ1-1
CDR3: CASSSEGDTEAFF

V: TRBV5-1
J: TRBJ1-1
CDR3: CASSWWATGDNTEAFF

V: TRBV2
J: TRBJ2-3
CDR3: CASSEGAADTQYF

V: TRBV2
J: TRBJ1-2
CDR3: CASTGQINYGYTF

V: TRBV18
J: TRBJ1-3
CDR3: CASSPSSGQGNTIYF

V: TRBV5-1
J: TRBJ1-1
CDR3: CASSLGLTNTEAFF

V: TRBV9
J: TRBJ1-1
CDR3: CASSVGRSNTEAFF

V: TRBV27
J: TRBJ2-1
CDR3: CASSLVAGDGEQFF

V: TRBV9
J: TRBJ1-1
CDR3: CASSPRINRGGSTEAFF

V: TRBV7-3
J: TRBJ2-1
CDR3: CASSSLAGAYNEQFF

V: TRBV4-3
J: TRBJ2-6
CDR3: CASSQVGGTGANVLTF

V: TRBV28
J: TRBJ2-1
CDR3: CASSLWGSAGAYNEQFF

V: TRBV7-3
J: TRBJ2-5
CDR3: CASSPGGMETQYF

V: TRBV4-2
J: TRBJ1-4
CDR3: CASSPILRSNEKLFF

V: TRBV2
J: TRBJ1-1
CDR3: CASSITGTGNTEAFF